The 17 T cell receptor beta chains in this list originate from one sample, sequenced in a study of OX40 agonist ivuxolimab in advanced cancers. The protocol was immunoSEQ multiplex PCR, while the TCRdb copy is restricted to in-frame clones and leaves out a portion. The table shows about 19,000 clones, with 85% to 90% occurring only once. This material consisted of CD4+ or CD8+ T cells sorted from blood, taken in a trial of the OX40 agonist ivuxolimab. All receptors come from an adult with an advanced solid tumor such as melanoma, head and neck, liver or kidney cancer.

The CDR3 nucleotides are TGTGCCAGCAGCCACCCGTTGGTTGCGGGGCAGTACTTC. It is translated as CASSHPLVAGQYF. This chain connects TRBV7-2 to TRBJ2-7; a possible D gene is TRBD2 (5 bases). V lost 5 bases and J lost 9, with 17 bases in between. Germline V gives CDR1 SGHTA, CDR2 FQGNSA. This CDR3 has 13 residues.

The chain recombines TRBV7-9 with TRBJ1-1, with D hard to call. Trimming shortened V by 2 bases and J by 5 bases, and 3 bases separated the two germline ends. This CDR3 is built from 11 residues. CDR1 SEHNR and CDR2 FQNEAQ come from the germline V gene (reference sequence). CDR3 bases: TGTGCCAGCAGCTTAAAGACTGAAGCTTTCTTT. Protein: CASSLKTEAFF.

The chain is built from TRBV4-1 and TRBJ2-5; 9 bases align to TRBD1. The J call may be in error: the DNA end matches TRBJ2-7 better. Germline lookup yields CDR1 MGHRA and CDR2 YSYEKL. The CDR3 is 17 amino acids. The CDR3 sequence: CASSQDRDRVTVYEQYF. CDR3 bases: TGCGCCAGCAGCCAAGATAGGGACAGGGTTACGGTATACGAGCAGTACTTC.

The chain couples TRBV7-9 to TRBJ1-2; 7 bases map to TRBD1. With V trimmed by 5 bases and J by 7 bases, 16 bases remained unmatched. This CDR3 spans 16 amino acids. Germline V gene lookup returns CDR1 SEHNR and CDR2 FQNEAQ (reference sequence). CDR3 nucleotide sequence: TGTGCCAGCAGCCCAAGAGTTCGGCAGGGGGAGTCTGGCTACACCTTC. Protein sequence: CASSPRVRQGESGYTF.

J is TRBJ2-5 and V is TRBV10-3, with D possibly matching TRBD1 (6 bases). The DNA matches TRBJ2-7 better at its end, which makes the J call doubtful. Germline lookup yields CDR1 ENHRY and CDR2 SYGVKD. The CDR3 is made up of 14 amino acids. The CDR3 reads CAISGAGDSYEQYF. Here the CDR3 DNA reads TGTGCCATCAGTGGGGCAGGGGACTCCTACGAGCAGTACTTC.

This chain joins TRBV7-9 and TRBJ2-1; D is ambiguous. V lost 4 bases to trimming and J lost 0 bases, with 10 bases between them. The CDR3 loop spans 15 amino acids. The V gene's germline CDR1 is SEHNR and CDR2 FQNEAQ (reference sequence). The DNA of the CDR3 is TGTGCCAGCAGCTCCGGTCGGCGCTCCTACAATGAGCAGTTCTTC. Its translation: CASSSGRRSYNEQFF.

The V and J genes are TRBV7-9 and TRBJ1-5; no firm D call. CDR3 length: 12 residues. Germline V lookup: CDR1 SEHNR, CDR2 FQNEAQ (reference sequence). Trimming left V 1 base short and J 6 bases short, with 4 bases between. CDR3 DNA sequence: TGTGCCAGCAGCTTAGGGACTCAGCCCCAGCATTTT. Translating it yields CASSLGTQPQHF.

The chain couples TRBV6-1 to TRBJ2-3; possibly TRBD1 for D (6 bases). Germline V gene sequence: CDR1 MNHNS, CDR2 SASEGT. The CDR3 length is 13 residues. V lost 1 base and J lost 9, with 11 bases in between. As DNA, the CDR3 is TGTGCCAGCAGTGAAGTGGCACAGGGCACGCAGTATTTT. Protein: CASSEVAQGTQYF.

The gene calls are TRBV4-1 and TRBJ2-7; TRBD2 is a possible D gene (5 bases). This CDR3 region has 15 residues. The V gene's germline CDR1 is MGHRA and CDR2 YSYEKL. Trimming stripped 5 bases from V and 0 bases from J, with 14 bases between. Here the CDR3 reads CASSYREPGSYEQYF. CDR3 bases: TGCGCCAGCAGCTATAGGGAGCCTGGCTCCTACGAGCAGTACTTC.

The V and J genes are TRBV7-8 and TRBJ1-5; TRBD1 matches 8 bases. The CDR3 extends over 15 amino acids. V gave up 1 base and J gave up 5 bases; unmatched junction bases: 4. The germline V gene encodes CDR1 SGHVS and CDR2 FQNEAQ. The DNA for the CDR3 is TGTGCCAGCAGCTTAGTGGACAGGGTCGATCAGCCCCAGCATTTT. It encodes CASSLVDRVDQPQHF.

The chain links TRBV7-2 to TRBJ2-7; 8 nucleotides align to TRBD1. From germline, CDR1 is SGHTA and CDR2 FQGNSA. V lost 5 bases and J lost 3; bases outside the gene matches: 6. This CDR3 has 14 amino acids. The CDR3 sequence is CASSQGAGGYEQYF. The CDR3 coding sequence is TGTGCCAGCAGCCAGGGGGCTGGAGGCTACGAGCAGTACTTC.

Only a few counts were recorded for this clone. The genes are TRBV27 and TRBJ1-2; D gene uncertain. V was clipped by 0 bases and J by 6 bases, with 11 bases between them. The germline gives CDR1 MNHEY, CDR2 SMNVEV (reference sequence). The CDR3 covers 14 residues. The CDR3 protein is CASSLSGPDHGYTF. DNA for the CDR3: TGTGCCAGCAGTTTATCCGGGCCAGACCATGGCTACACCTTC.

The genes are TRBV6-5 and TRBJ2-1, with 7 bases matching TRBD2. Unmatched junction bases numbered 3, after V lost 2 bases and J lost 8 bases. The CDR3 totals 13 residues. Looked up from germline, CDR1 is MNHEY and CDR2 is SVGAGI. The CDR3 loop is CASSYLTSHEQFF. In DNA, the CDR3 is TGTGCCAGCAGTTACCTGACTAGCCATGAGCAGTTCTTC.

The V and J genes are TRBV5-6 and TRBJ1-4; D might be TRBD1 (5 bases). The CDR3 length is 16 residues. The V end lost 2 bases, the J end lost 3 bases, and 14 bases lay between the germline ends. CDR1 SGHDT and CDR2 YYEEEE come from the germline V gene. The DNA of the CDR3 is TGTGCCAGCAGCTTCGGGCAGGGTCGGGCTAATGAAAAACTGTTTTTT. Encoded protein: CASSFGQGRANEKLFF. The whole variable domain, filled in from reference TRBV5-6 and TRBJ1-4, reads DAGVTQSPTHLIKTRGQQVTLRCSPKSGHDTVSWYQQALGQGPQFIFQYYEEEERQRGNFPDRFSGHQFPNYSSELNVNALLLGDSALYLCASSFGQGRANEKLFFGSGTQLSVL.

V and J are TRBV2 and TRBJ2-7; D tentatively reads TRBD1 or TRBD2 (5 bases each). Trimming shortened V by 6 bases and J by 5 bases, and 17 bases separated the two germline ends. CDR3 length equals 14 residues. The germline V gene encodes CDR1 SNHLY and CDR2 FYNNEI. The CDR3 nucleotides read TGTGCCAGCAGCCCGGCGAGGGGAAACCACGAGCAGTACTTC. This encodes CASSPARGNHEQYF.

The genes are TRBV5-5 and TRBJ2-3; TRBD2 might be the D (7 bases). The CDR3 is 17 residues long. CDR1 SGHKS and CDR2 YYEKEE come from the germline V gene (reference sequence). V was trimmed by 2 bases and J by 2 bases, leaving 18 bases between them. CDR3 protein: CASSLTLGGRTTDTQYF. CDR3 nucleotides: TGTGCCAGCAGCTTAACCCTCGGGGGGCGGACCACAGATACGCAGTATTTT.

Of note for this clone: Compared with germline, one end of the junction differs, possibly owing to a read error. The chain joins TRBV7-9 to TRBJ2-1; D is perhaps TRBD1 (5 bases). Germline values: CDR1 SEHNR, CDR2 FQNEAQ (reference sequence). There are 15 residues in the CDR3. The CDR3: CASSSGARQHNEQFF. The CDR3 DNA sequence: TGTGCCAGCAGCTCCGGAGCCCGACAGCACAACGAGCAGTTCTTC.